The subject of this entry is one T cell receptor (beta chain). Trimming removed 7 bases from V and 3 bases from J, with 19 bases in between. The CDR3 loop spans 15 amino acids. Germline lookup yields CDR1 SEHNR and CDR2 FQNEAQ (reference sequence). This sample stems from a study of control samples from healthy donors and cancer patients. TCRdb keeps only in-frame clones here, not all; method: immunoSEQ multiplex PCR. The sample comprises roughly 63,000 clones, around 87% of which are singletons, and about 6.5% rests with the top ten. The origin of this receptor is a man between 60 and 75 years old with colorectal cancer. What was sequenced was PBMCs. The chain links TRBV7-9 to TRBJ2-7; D remains unclear. The CDR3 nucleotides are TGTGCCAGCATCGATGCAAGATTCCCCCTCTACGAGCAGTACTTC. Amino acids: CASIDARFPLYEQYF.